This T cell receptor beta chain emerged from a study of early T cells in non-severe SARS-CoV-2 infection. Each CDR3 protein is one row after TCRdb ran MiXCR on the 5' RACE reads. This table holds more than 70,000 distinct CDR3 sequences, around 12% found once. The germline CDR1 and CDR2 sequences are SQVTM and ANQGSEA. Trimming pared 0 bases from V and 1 base from J, leaving 12 bases between. This CDR3 has 15 amino acids. This clonotype came up a few times. Sequencing was performed on whole blood. The TCR comes from an adult who was a healthcare worker with PCR-confirmed SARS-CoV-2 infection or an uninfected control (not recorded which). The chain employs TRBV29-1 and TRBJ1-1; D gene ambiguous. In DNA, the CDR3 is TGCAGCGTTGAAGATGGAAGGTCAAGGAACACTGAAGCTTTCTTT. Its translation: CSVEDGRSRNTEAFF. Based on the CDR3 plus reference TRBV29-1 and TRBJ1-1, the full variable domain is SAVISQKPSRDICQRGTSLTIQCQVDSQVTMMFWYRQQPGQSLTLIATANQGSEATYESGFVIDKFPISRPNLTFSTLTVSNMSPEDSSIYLCSVEDGRSRNTEAFFGQGTRLTVV.